The subject of this entry is one T cell receptor (beta chain). Other DNA variants within this sample encode the same CDR3. This CDR3 has 14 amino acids. CDR1 is LNHDA, CDR2 SQIVND, per germline (reference sequence). Trimming left V 5 bases short and J 3 bases short, with 11 bases between. This sample stems from a study of blood T cell repertoires in COVID-19. Participants came from 20 to 25 US areas, aged about 18 to 89 years. Researchers sorted participants into cohorts using their self-reported clinical history. Per the original methods: Quantification of nucleated cells was approximated via reference gene primer amplification. Method: immunoSEQ multiplex PCR; TCRdb's copy keeps in-frame clones and lacks some. V, J and clone size reflect that table, while D and trimming were determined from the DNA. The sample holds more than 300,000 clones, 80% to 95% seen once.

The chain uses TRBV19 and TRBJ1-5, with D maybe TRBD1 (6 bases). Sequencing used PBMCs or T cells enriched from blood (not recorded which). This receptor was identified in a middle-aged woman who had been exposed to COVID-19. The CDR3 protein is CASSSTGNNQPQHF. In DNA form, the CDR3 reads TGTGCCAGTAGTTCGACAGGCAACAATCAGCCCCAGCATTTT.